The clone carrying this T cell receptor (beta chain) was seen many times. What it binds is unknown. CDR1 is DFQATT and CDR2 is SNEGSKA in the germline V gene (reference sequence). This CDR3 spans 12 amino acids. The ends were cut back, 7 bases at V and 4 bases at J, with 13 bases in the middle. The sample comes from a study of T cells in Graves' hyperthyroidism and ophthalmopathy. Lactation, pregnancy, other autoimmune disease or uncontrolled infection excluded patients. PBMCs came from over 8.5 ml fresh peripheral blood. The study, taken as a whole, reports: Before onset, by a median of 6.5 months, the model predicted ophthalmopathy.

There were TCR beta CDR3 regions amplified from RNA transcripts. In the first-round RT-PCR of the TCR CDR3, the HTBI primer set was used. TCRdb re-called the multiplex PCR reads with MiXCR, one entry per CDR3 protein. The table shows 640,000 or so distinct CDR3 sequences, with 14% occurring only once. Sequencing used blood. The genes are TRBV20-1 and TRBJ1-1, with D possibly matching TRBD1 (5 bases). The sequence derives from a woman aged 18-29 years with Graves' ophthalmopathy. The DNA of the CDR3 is TGCAGTGGGGTTGGGGGAATCACTGAAGCTTTCTTT. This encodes CSGVGGITEAFF.